These T cell receptor beta chains were read from a single sample in a study of blood T cell repertoires in COVID-19. TCRdb keeps only in-frame clones here, not all; method: immunoSEQ multiplex PCR. Of approximately 65,000 clones listed, around four fifths are singletons. The material sequenced was peripheral blood. These receptors all stem from an elderly woman with active or convalescent COVID-19. CDR3s include the opening cysteine and the closing phenylalanine or tryptophan.

v_gene: TRBV2
CDR3aa: CASSPRGGDMDTQYF

v_gene: TRBV2
CDR3aa: CASSEKGASTDTQYF

v_gene: TRBV3-1/TRBV3-2
CDR3aa: CASSQATGAAFF

v_gene: TRBV2
CDR3aa: CASSAQWDEKLFF

v_gene: TRBV9
CDR3aa: CASTVQGNSYNEQFF

v_gene: TRBV11-2
CDR3aa: CASSSRTGNTEAFF

v_gene: TRBV11-3
CDR3aa: CASSLRGLGSNTEAFF

v_gene: TRBV11-3
CDR3aa: CASSNRQGSGEQYF

v_gene: TRBV11-2
CDR3aa: CASSFETRRAGYTF

v_gene: TRBV7-9
CDR3aa: CASSARDKDGSYEQYF

v_gene: TRBV11-2
CDR3aa: CASSLQGWEPQHF

v_gene: TRBV6-5
CDR3aa: CASSSPTMGGDYGYTF

v_gene: TRBV30
CDR3aa: CAWSERSAGNTIYF

v_gene: TRBV11-2
CDR3aa: CASSLDRFSGELFF

v_gene: TRBV19
CDR3aa: CASSQPRQPQHF

v_gene: TRBV5-1
CDR3aa: CASSSRLDRRSYEQFF

v_gene: TRBV29-1
CDR3aa: CSVVGRQGFYEQYF